A selection of T cell receptor beta chains follows, all from one sample in a study of cytomegalovirus exposure and HLA in healthy donors. The repertoire was sequenced with immunoSEQ multiplex PCR; TCRdb's copy has only in-frame clones and lacks some. Among 100,000 to 150,000 clones listed, 77% were seen once. The sample was PBMCs. The receptors come from a male donor in good health and CMV-seropositive. Each CDR3 is given with its conserved first and last residue. D genes are given only for firm matches. Rows may omit the clone size; those that give it use once, few, many or a size class.

TRBV5-3,TRBJ2-2,TRBD2,NA,CARSLRLAGGTGELFF,TGTGCCAGAAGCCTCCGACTAGCGGGGGGCACCGGGGAGCTGTTTTTT
TRBV11-2,TRBJ1-1,NA,few,CASRRQENTEAFF,TGTGCCAGCAGACGACAGGAGAACACTGAAGCTTTCTTT
TRBV5-4,TRBJ1-1,NA,NA,CASSFDLSTEAFF,TGTGCCAGCAGCTTCGATCTGAGCACTGAAGCTTTCTTT
TRBV5-1,TRBJ2-1,NA,NA,CASSLPQGDYNEQFF,TGCGCCAGCAGCTTGCCACAGGGCGACTACAATGAGCAGTTCTTC
TRBV5-4,TRBJ1-1,TRBD1,once,CASSEDRGSEAFF,TGTGCCAGCAGCGAAGACAGGGGGTCTGAAGCTTTCTTT
TRBV5-1,TRBJ2-1,TRBD2,NA,CASSLGTSLNEQFF,TGCGCCAGCAGCCTCGGGACTAGCCTTAATGAGCAGTTCTTC
TRBV2,TRBJ2-1,TRBD2,NA,CASRGTSGGFEQFF,TGTGCCAGCAGGGGGACTAGCGGGGGGTTTGAGCAGTTCTTC
TRBV5-1,TRBJ1-1,NA,NA,CASSLELFGSGAFF,TGCGCCAGCAGCTTGGAGTTATTTGGATCGGGGGCTTTCTTT
TRBV2,TRBJ2-3,NA,NA,CASREQGGSDTQYF,TGTGCCAGCAGGGAGCAGGGCGGATCAGATACGCAGTATTTT
TRBV27,TRBJ1-1,TRBD1,once,CASRRIQGGAEAFF,TGTGCCAGCAGACGAATACAGGGGGGGGCTGAAGCTTTCTTT
TRBV21-1,TRBJ2-7,NA,NA,CASSAPLPGGYYEQYF,TGTGCCAGCAGCGCCCCCCTTCCCGGGGGGTACTACGAGCAGTACTTC
TRBV27,TRBJ2-1,NA,few,CASSRAPAGYNEQFF,TGTGCCAGCAGTAGGGCCCCGGCGGGCTACAATGAGCAGTTCTTC
TRBV19,TRBJ1-3,NA,NA,CASRTRQSQNTIYF,TGTGCCAGTAGAACTCGACAGAGTCAAAACACCATATATTTT
TRBV28,TRBJ1-6,TRBD1,NA,CASSLLETGGPNSPLHF,TGTGCCAGCAGTCTATTGGAAACAGGGGGCCCCAATTCACCCCTCCACTTT
TRBV4-2,TRBJ2-1,NA,few,CASSQGTIDSYNEQFF,TGTGCCAGCAGCCAAGGGACTATCGATTCCTACAATGAGCAGTTCTTC
TRBV28,TRBJ2-1,TRBD2,NA,CAASPLAGVAEQFF,TGTGCCGCGAGCCCCCTAGCGGGAGTAGCTGAGCAGTTCTTC
TRBV5-1,TRBJ1-4,NA,NA,CASSPLTGRGEKLFF,TGCGCCAGCAGCCCCCTGACGGGTCGGGGGGAAAAACTGTTTTTT
TRBV27,TRBJ1-6,NA,NA,CASSLSWSDNSPLHF,TGTGCCAGCAGTTTATCGTGGTCAGATAATTCACCCCTCCACTTT
TRBV11-2,TRBJ1-1,TRBD1,NA,CASSLRGTGGWGTEAFF,TGTGCCAGCAGCTTAAGGGGGACAGGGGGCTGGGGGACTGAAGCTTTCTTT
TRBV18,TRBJ2-7,NA,NA,CASSPSPAYEQYF,TGTGCCAGCTCACCGAGCCCGGCCTACGAGCAGTACTTC
TRBV27,TRBJ2-1,TRBD2,NA,CASTTGLAGLPLNEQFF,TGTGCCAGCACCACGGGACTAGCGGGACTCCCGCTCAATGAGCAGTTCTTC
TRBV30,TRBJ1-2,NA,NA,CAWSYSRTVSGYTF,TGTGCCTGGAGCTATTCCCGGACAGTCTCGGGCTACACCTTC
TRBV7-2,TRBJ1-1,NA,NA,CASSLYGAPDTEAFF,TGTGCCAGCAGCTTATATGGGGCGCCAGACACTGAAGCTTTCTTT
TRBV28,TRBJ2-4,TRBD1,NA,CASSLAGGTGKNSQYF,TGTGCCAGCAGTTTAGCCGGGGGGACAGGGAAAAACAGTCAGTACTTC
TRBV6-5,TRBJ2-7,TRBD1,NA,CASSYSIGTAYEQYF,TGTGCCAGCAGTTACTCGATTGGGACAGCCTACGAGCAGTACTTC
TRBV5-6,TRBJ1-1,NA,NA,CASSFNRGNTEAFF,TGTGCCAGCAGCTTCAATCGGGGTAACACTGAAGCTTTCTTT
TRBV7-9,TRBJ2-1,TRBD2,NA,CASSLVVTSGEYNEQFF,TGTGCCAGCAGCTTAGTAGTCACTAGCGGGGAGTACAATGAGCAGTTCTTC
TRBV2,TRBJ2-1,NA,NA,CASSEAPTQGNEQFF,TGTGCCAGCAGTGAAGCCCCAACCCAGGGAAATGAGCAGTTCTTC
TRBV19,TRBJ1-1,NA,NA,CASSEGGPQAFF,TGTGCCAGTAGTGAGGGCGGCCCCCAAGCTTTCTTT
TRBV5-5,TRBJ2-7,NA,few,CASSLGGSVGYEQYF,TGTGCCAGCAGCTTGGGAGGGTCTGTTGGCTACGAGCAGTACTTC
TRBV6-6,TRBJ2-1,TRBD2,NA,CASSHHPGGAGDEQFF,TGTGCCAGCAGCCACCACCCGGGGGGGGCGGGAGACGAGCAGTTCTTC
TRBV15,TRBJ1-5,NA,NA,CATSRDIGVGQPQHF,TGTGCCACCAGCAGAGATATCGGGGTAGGTCAGCCCCAGCATTTT
TRBV5-5,TRBJ2-7,NA,NA,CASSSSTGFPYEQYF,TGTGCCAGCAGCTCGAGCACAGGGTTCCCCTACGAGCAGTACTTC
TRBV28,TRBJ1-6,NA,NA,CASSWQTNSPLHF,TGTGCCAGCAGTTGGCAGACAAATTCACCCCTCCACTTT
TRBV30,TRBJ2-7,NA,NA,CAWVGQGVHEQYF,TGTGCCTGGGTGGGGCAGGGTGTTCACGAGCAGTACTTC
TRBV7-9,TRBJ1-1,NA,NA,CASSLLGGRGDTEAFF,TGTGCCAGCAGCTTACTGGGCGGCAGGGGAGACACTGAAGCTTTCTTT
TRBV28,TRBJ2-1,NA,NA,CASSPPPRLTLYNEQFF,TGTGCCAGCAGTCCCCCCCCGCGACTTACTTTATACAATGAGCAGTTCTTC
TRBV27,TRBJ1-4,NA,NA,CASSLSRQGGKLFF,TGTGCCAGCAGTTTATCGCGGCAGGGTGGAAAACTGTTTTTT
TRBV5-4,TRBJ2-5,TRBD1,once,CASSFRIGTESSEQYF,TGTGCCAGCAGCTTCAGGATTGGGACAGAGAGTAGTGAGCAGTACTTC
TRBV7-8,TRBJ2-2,NA,NA,CASSLGRAGFISNGELFF,TGTGCCAGCAGCTTAGGTCGTGCGGGCTTCATATCGAACGGGGAGCTGTTTTTT
TRBV11-2,TRBJ2-3,TRBD2,few,CASSLTSGSSDTQYF,TGTGCCAGCAGCTTGACTAGCGGGAGCTCAGATACGCAGTATTTT
TRBV6-4,TRBJ1-5,NA,NA,CASSDGGSSVSNQPQHF,TGTGCCAGCAGTGATGGGGGCAGTTCCGTTAGCAATCAGCCCCAGCATTTT
TRBV11-3,TRBJ2-7,NA,NA,CASSSNRHRVRFVHSVEQYF,TGTGCCAGCAGCTCCAACCGTCACAGGGTACGATTCGTACACTCCGTCGAGCAGTACTTC
TRBV5-1,TRBJ1-6,NA,NA,CASSLDRDSPLHF,TGCGCCAGCAGCTTGGACAGGGATTCACCCCTCCACTTT
TRBV6-1,TRBJ2-5,TRBD2,NA,CASSEVISGRATQYF,TGTGCCAGCAGTGAAGTGATTAGCGGGAGGGCCACCCAGTACTTC
TRBV5-6,TRBJ1-1,TRBD1,NA,CASSFSWTGGSTEAFF,TGTGCCAGCAGTTTTTCCTGGACAGGGGGTTCCACTGAAGCTTTCTTT
TRBV6-5,TRBJ2-2,TRBD1,NA,CASSLTGGDTGELFF,TGTGCCAGCAGTTTGACAGGGGGCGACACCGGGGAGCTGTTTTTT
TRBV7-9,TRBJ1-5,NA,NA,CASSLGTGGGRNQPQHF,TGTGCCAGCAGCTTAGGGACGGGAGGAGGTCGCAATCAGCCCCAGCATTTT
TRBV25-1,TRBJ2-7,NA,NA,CASSESGLGYEQYF,TGTGCCAGCAGTGAATCTGGGCTCGGCTACGAGCAGTACTTC
TRBV23-1,TRBJ1-5,TRBD1,NA,CASIFGTGGCQPQHF,TGCGCCAGCATTTTCGGGACAGGGGGCTGTCAGCCCCAGCATTTT
TRBV5-8,TRBJ1-1,TRBD1,NA,CASSWDRGSAEAFF,TGTGCCAGCAGCTGGGACAGGGGGTCGGCTGAAGCTTTCTTT
TRBV27,TRBJ2-7,TRBD1,NA,CASSSTGPSYEQYF,TGTGCCAGCAGCTCGACAGGGCCCTCCTACGAGCAGTACTTC
TRBV7-2,TRBJ2-5,TRBD2,few,CASSLVATGGETQYF,TGTGCCAGCAGCTTAGTTGCAACCGGGGGGGAGACCCAGTACTTC
TRBV7-8,TRBJ2-7,TRBD2,NA,CASSLNSGTSEQYF,TGTGCCAGCAGCTTAAACTCGGGGACTAGTGAGCAGTACTTC
TRBV4-2,TRBJ2-1,TRBD2,NA,CASSQGQRLAGGPSNEQFF,TGTGCCAGCAGCCAAGGTCAGAGACTAGCGGGAGGGCCCTCCAATGAGCAGTTCTTC